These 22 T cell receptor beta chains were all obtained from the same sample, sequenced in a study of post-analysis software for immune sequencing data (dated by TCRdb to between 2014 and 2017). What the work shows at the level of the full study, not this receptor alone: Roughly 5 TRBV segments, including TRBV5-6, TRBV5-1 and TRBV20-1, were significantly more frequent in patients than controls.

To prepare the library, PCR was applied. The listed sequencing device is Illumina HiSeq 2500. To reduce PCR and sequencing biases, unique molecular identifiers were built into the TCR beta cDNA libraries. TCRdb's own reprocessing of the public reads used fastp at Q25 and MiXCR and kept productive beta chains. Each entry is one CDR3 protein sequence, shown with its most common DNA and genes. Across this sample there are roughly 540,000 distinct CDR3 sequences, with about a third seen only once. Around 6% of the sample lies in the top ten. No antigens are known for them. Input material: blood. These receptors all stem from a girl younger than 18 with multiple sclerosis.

CDR3 sequence (DNA): TGTGCCATCAGTGAGTCGAGGGCTAGCGGGAGCCTCTCCTACGAGCAGTACTTC. This encodes CAISESRASGSLSYEQYF. The chain couples TRBV10-3 to TRBJ2-7; TRBD2 matches at 10 bases. Germline V CDR1 and CDR2: ENHRY, SYGVKD. With V trimmed by 0 bases and J by 0 bases, 8 bases remained unmatched. The CDR3 totals 18 residues.

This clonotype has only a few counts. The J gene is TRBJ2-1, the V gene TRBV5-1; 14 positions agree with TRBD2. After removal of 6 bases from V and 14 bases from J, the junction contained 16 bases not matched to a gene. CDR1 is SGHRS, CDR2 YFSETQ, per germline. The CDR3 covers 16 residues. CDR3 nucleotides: TGCGCCAGCACTCGACCGACTAGCGGGGGGGCTCTAGTGAAGTTCTTC. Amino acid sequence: CASTRPTSGGALVKFF.

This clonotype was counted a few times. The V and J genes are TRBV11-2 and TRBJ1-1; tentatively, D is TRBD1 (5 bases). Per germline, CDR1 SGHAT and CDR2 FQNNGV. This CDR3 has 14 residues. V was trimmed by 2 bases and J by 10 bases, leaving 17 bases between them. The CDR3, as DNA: TGTGCCAGCAGCTTACTCGGACGTGCGAGGGGAGCTTTCTTT. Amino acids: CASSLLGRARGAFF.

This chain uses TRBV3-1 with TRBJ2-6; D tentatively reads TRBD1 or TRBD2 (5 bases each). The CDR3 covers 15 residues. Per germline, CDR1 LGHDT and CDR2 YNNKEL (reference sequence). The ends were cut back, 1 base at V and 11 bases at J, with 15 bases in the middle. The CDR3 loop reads CASSQARGRQDVLTF. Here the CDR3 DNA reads TGTGCCAGCAGCCAAGCGAGGGGACGGCAGGACGTCCTGACTTTC.

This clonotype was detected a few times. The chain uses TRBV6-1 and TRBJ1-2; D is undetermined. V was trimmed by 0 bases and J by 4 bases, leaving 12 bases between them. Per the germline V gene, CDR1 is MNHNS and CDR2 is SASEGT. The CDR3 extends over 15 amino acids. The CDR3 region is CASSEAHTTIYGYTF. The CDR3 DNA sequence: TGTGCCAGCAGTGAAGCGCATACGACGATCTATGGCTACACCTTC.

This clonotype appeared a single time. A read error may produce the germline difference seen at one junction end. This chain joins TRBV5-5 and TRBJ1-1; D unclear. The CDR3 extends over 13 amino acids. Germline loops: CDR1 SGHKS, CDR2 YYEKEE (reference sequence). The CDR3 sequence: CVSSLDLGAEAFF. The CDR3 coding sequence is TGTGTCAGCAGCTTGGACCTTGGTGCTGAAGCTTTCTTT.

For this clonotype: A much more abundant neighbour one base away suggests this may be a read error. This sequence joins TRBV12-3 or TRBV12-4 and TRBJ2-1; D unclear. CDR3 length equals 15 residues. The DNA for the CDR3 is TGTGTCAGCAGTCATGGTAGAGTTTTGGATAATGAGCAGTTCTTC. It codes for CVSSHGRVLDNEQFF.

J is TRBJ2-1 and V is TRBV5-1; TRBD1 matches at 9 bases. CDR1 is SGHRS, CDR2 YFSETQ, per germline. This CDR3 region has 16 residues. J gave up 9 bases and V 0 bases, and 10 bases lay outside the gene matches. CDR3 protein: CASSLVWTGVGGEQFF. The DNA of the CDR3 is TGCGCCAGCAGCTTGGTGTGGACAGGGGTTGGTGGTGAGCAGTTCTTC. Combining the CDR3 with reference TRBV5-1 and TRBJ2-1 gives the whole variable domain KAGVTQTPRYLIKTRGQQVTLSCSPISGHRSVSWYQQTPGQGLQFLFEYFSETQRNKGNFPGRFSGRQFSNSRSEMNVSTLELGDSALYLCASSLVWTGVGGEQFFGPGTRLTVL.

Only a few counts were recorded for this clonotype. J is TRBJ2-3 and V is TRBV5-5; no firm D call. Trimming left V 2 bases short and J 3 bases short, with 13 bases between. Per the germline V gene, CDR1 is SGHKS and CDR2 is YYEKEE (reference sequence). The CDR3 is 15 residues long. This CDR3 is CASSLVVAATDTQYF. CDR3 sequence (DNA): TGTGCCAGCAGCTTAGTCGTTGCAGCTACAGATACGCAGTATTTT.

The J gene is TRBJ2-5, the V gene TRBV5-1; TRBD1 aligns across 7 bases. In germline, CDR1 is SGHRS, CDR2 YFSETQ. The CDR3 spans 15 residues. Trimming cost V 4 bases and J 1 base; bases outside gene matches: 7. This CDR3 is CASSKEGQLQETQYF. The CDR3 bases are TGCGCCAGCAGCAAAGAGGGACAGCTCCAAGAGACCCAGTACTTC.

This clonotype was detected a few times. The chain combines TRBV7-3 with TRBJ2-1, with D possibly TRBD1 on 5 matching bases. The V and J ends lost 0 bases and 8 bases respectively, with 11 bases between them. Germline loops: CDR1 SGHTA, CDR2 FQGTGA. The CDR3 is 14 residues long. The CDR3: CASSLTSRVDEQFF. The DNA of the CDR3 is TGTGCCAGCAGCTTAACCAGCAGGGTGGATGAGCAGTTCTTC.

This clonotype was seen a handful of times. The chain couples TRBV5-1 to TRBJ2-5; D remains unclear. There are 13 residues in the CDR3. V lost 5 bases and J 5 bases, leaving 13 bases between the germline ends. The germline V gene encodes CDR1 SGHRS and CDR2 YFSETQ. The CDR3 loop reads CASSYDLKETQYF. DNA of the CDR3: TGCGCCAGCAGTTACGACTTGAAGGAGACCCAGTACTTC. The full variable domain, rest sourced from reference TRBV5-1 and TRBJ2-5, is KAGVTQTPRYLIKTRGQQVTLSCSPISGHRSVSWYQQTPGQGLQFLFEYFSETQRNKGNFPGRFSGRQFSNSRSEMNVSTLELGDSALYLCASSYDLKETQYFGPGTRLLVL.

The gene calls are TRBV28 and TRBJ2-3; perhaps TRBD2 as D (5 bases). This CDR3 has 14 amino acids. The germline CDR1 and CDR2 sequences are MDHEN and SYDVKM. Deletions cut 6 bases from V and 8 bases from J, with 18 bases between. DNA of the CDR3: TGTGCCAGCAGGAAGGCACCGGGCGCGGGTACGCAGTATTTT. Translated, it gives CASRKAPGAGTQYF.

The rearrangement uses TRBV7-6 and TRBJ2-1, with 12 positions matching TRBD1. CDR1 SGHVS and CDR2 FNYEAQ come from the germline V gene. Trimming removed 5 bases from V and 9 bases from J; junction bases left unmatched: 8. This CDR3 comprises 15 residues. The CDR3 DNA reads TGTGCCAGCAGCCCAGTCGGGACAGGGGGCCTTGAGCAGTTCTTC. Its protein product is CASSPVGTGGLEQFF.

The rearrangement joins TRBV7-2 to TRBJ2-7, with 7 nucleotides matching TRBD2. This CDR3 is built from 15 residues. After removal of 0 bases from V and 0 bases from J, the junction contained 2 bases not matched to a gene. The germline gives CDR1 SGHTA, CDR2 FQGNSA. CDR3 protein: CASSLAPSGSYEQYF. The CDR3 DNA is TGTGCCAGCAGCTTAGCGCCTAGCGGCTCCTACGAGCAGTACTTC.

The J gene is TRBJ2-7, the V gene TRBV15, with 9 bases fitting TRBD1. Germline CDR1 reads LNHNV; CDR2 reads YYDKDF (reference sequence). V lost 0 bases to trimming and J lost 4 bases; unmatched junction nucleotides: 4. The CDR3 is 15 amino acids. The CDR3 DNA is TGTGCCACCAGCAGAGATTCGGGACAGGGTTACGAGCAGTACTTC. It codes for CATSRDSGQGYEQYF.

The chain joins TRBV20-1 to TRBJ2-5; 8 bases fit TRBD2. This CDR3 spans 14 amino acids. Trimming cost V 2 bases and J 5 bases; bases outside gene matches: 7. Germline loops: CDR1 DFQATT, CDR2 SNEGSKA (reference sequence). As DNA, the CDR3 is TGCAGTGCTAGACAGGGACTAGGACAGGAGACCCAGTACTTC. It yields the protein CSARQGLGQETQYF.

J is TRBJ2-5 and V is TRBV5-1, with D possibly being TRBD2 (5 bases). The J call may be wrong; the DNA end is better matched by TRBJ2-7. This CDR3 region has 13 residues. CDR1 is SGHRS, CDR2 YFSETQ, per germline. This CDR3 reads CASSLTSLNEQYF. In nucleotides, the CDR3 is TGCGCCAGCAGCTTGACTAGTTTAAACGAGCAGTACTTC.

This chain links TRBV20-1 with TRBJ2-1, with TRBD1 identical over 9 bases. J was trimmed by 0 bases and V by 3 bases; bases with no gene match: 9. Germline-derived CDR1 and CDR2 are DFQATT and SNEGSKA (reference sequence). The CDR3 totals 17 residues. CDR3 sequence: CSASPDRGVSSYNEQFF. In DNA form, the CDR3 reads TGCAGTGCTAGCCCGGACAGGGGCGTTAGCTCCTACAATGAGCAGTTCTTC.

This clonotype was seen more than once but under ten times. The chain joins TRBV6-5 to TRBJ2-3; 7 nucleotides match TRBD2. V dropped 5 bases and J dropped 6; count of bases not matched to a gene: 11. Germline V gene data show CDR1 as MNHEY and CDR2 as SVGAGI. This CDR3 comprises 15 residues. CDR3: CASSRGDLARDTQYF. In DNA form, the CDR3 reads TGTGCCAGCAGTCGGGGGGACCTTGCTCGGGATACGCAGTATTTT.

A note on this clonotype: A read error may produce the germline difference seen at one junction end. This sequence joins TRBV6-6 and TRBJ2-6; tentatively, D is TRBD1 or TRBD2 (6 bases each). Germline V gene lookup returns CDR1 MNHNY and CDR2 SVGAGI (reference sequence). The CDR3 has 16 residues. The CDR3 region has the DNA TGTGCCAGCAGTGCAAACCGGGGGCCTGGGGCCAACGTCCGGACTTTC. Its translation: CASSANRGPGANVRTF.

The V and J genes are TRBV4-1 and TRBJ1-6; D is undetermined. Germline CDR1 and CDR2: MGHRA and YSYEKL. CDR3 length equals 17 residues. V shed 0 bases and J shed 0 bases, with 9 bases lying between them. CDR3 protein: CASSQDHSASYNSPLHF. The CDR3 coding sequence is TGCGCCAGCAGCCAAGATCATTCGGCCTCCTATAATTCACCCCTCCACTTT.